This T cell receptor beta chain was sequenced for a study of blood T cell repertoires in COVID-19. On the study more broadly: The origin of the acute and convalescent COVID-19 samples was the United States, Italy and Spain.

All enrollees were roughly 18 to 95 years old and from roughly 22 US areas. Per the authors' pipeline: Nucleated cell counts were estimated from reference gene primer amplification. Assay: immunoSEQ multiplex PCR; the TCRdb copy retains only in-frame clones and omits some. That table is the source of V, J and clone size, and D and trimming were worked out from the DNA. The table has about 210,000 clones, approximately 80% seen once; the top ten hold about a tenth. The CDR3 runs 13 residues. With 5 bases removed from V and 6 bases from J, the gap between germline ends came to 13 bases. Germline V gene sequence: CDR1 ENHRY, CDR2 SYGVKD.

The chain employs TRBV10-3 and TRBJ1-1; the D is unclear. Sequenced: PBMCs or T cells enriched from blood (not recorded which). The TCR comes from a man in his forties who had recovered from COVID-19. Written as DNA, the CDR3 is TGTGCCATCAGTACCAGAAAAGAGGCTGAAGCTTTCTTT. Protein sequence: CAISTRKEAEAFF.